Each of the 22 T cell receptor beta chains below was sequenced from the same sample in a study of early stage breast cancer tumors. Only in-frame clones appear in the TCRdb table, and some are missing; sequencing was by immunoSEQ multiplex PCR. The sample comprises approximately 20,000 clones, about 80% of which are singletons, and 25% to 30% rests with the top ten. Sequencing used blood. These receptors originate from a person between 60 and 70 years old with breast cancer.

The table lists this clone with a few counts. The chain recombines TRBV7-9 with TRBJ1-1; TRBD1 is a possible D gene (5 bases). V lost 2 bases and J 2 bases, leaving 6 bases between the germline ends. The CDR3 runs 13 residues. Germline CDR1 reads SEHNR; CDR2 reads FQNEAQ (reference sequence). The CDR3 spells CASSLQGNTEAFF. In nucleotides, the CDR3 is TGTGCCAGCAGCTTACAGGGAAACACTGAAGCTTTCTTT.

This chain uses TRBV13 with TRBJ2-7; 11 nucleotides agree with TRBD2. The CDR3 contains 15 residues. After removal of 4 bases from V and 2 bases from J, the junction contained 4 bases not matched to a gene. The germline V gene has CDR1 PRHDT and CDR2 FYEKMQ (reference sequence). This CDR3 is CASSSTSGSAYEQYF. In DNA, the CDR3 is TGTGCCAGCAGCTCTACTAGCGGGAGTGCCTACGAGCAGTACTTC.

This clone was seen only a few times. The rearrangement uses TRBV4-2 and TRBJ1-5, with no clear D. The CDR3 spans 16 residues. Between the trimmed V and J ends, which lost 0 bases and 6 bases, there was a span of 15 bases. Per germline, CDR1 LGHNA and CDR2 YNFKEQ. CDR3 loop: CASSQDPGDWSQPQHF. The CDR3 DNA reads as TGTGCCAGCAGCCAAGATCCCGGGGATTGGAGTCAGCCCCAGCATTTT.

On this clone: At the DNA level, this CDR3 is encoded by other sequences in the same sample as well. The J gene is TRBJ1-4, the V gene TRBV5-1, with 7 positions matching TRBD1. Germline trimming cut 3 bases from V and 2 bases from J; bases unmatched to any gene: 4. Germline V gene sequence: CDR1 SGHRS, CDR2 YFSETQ. The CDR3 covers 15 residues. CDR3: CASSSGDSTNEKLFF. CDR3 in DNA: TGCGCCAGCAGCTCCGGGGACAGTACTAATGAAAAACTGTTTTTT.

The V gene is TRBV5-1, the J gene TRBJ2-3; tentative D call: TRBD2 (6 bases). Germline CDR1 is SGHRS and CDR2 is YFSETQ. The V and J ends lost 4 bases and 4 bases respectively, with 13 bases between them. This CDR3 contains 14 residues. The CDR3 DNA follows: TGCGCCAGCAGCGACGGGACTCCGGCAGATACGCAGTATTTT. It codes for CASSDGTPADTQYF.

V and J are TRBV29-1 and TRBJ2-1, with no clear D. The germline gives CDR1 SQVTM, CDR2 ANQGSEA. The CDR3 totals 13 residues. The V end was cut by 5 bases, the J end by 3 bases, with 11 bases between. The CDR3 region has the DNA TGCAGCGTTCTAATTACAAACTACAATGAGCAGTTCTTC. Protein product: CSVLITNYNEQFF.

This chain's CDR3 is CASSLWDRTAFF. As DNA, the CDR3 is TGTGCCAGCAGTTTATGGGACAGGACAGCTTTCTTT. The chain combines TRBV28 with TRBJ1-1, with TRBD1 identical over 7 bases. Germline lookup yields CDR1 MDHEN and CDR2 SYDVKM. Trimming at V came to 0 bases and at J to 10 bases, leaving 2 bases not matched to a gene. The CDR3 is 12 residues long.

The chain couples TRBV10-3 to TRBJ1-2, with D tentatively TRBD1 (6 bases). The CDR3 loop spans 14 amino acids. Germline V lookup: CDR1 ENHRY, CDR2 SYGVKD. The V end lost 6 bases, the J end lost 0 bases, and 11 bases lay between the germline ends. The CDR3 region has the DNA TGTGCCATCAGGGAGGGGGGCGCTAACTATGGCTACACCTTC. This sequence encodes CAIREGGANYGYTF.

Only one count was recorded for this clone. The rearrangement links TRBV18 to TRBJ1-1; unclear D gene. The CDR3 spans 13 residues. V was clipped by 6 bases and J by 2 bases, with 10 bases between them. CDR1 and CDR2 from the germline V gene are KGHSH and LQKENI. The CDR3 here is CASSLKTNTEAFF. CDR3 DNA: TGTGCCAGCTCCCTCAAAACTAACACTGAAGCTTTCTTT. The variable domain in full, with the rest retrieved from reference TRBV18 and TRBJ1-1, is NAGVMQNPRHLVRRRGQEARLRCSPMKGHSHVYWYRQLPEEGLKFMVYLQKENIIDESGMPKERFSAEFPKEGPSILRIQQVVRGDSAAYFCASSLKTNTEAFFGQGTRLTVV.

This clone appeared once. The chain uses TRBV7-9 and TRBJ2-1; 8 nucleotides agree with TRBD2. Germline CDR1 and CDR2: SEHNR and FQNEAQ (reference sequence). The CDR3 loop spans 16 amino acids. Trimming cost V 5 bases and J 6 bases; bases outside gene matches: 12. CDR3 sequence (DNA): TGTGCCAGCAGCCCTTTCGGGCTAGCGGGTAGCAATGAGCAGTTCTTC. Translated: CASSPFGLAGSNEQFF.

J is TRBJ2-7 and V is TRBV6-1; D gene ambiguous. Germline-derived CDR1 and CDR2 are MNHNS and SASEGT. V lost 3 bases, J lost 4 bases, and 16 bases lay in between. CDR3 length: 15 residues. Here the CDR3 reads CASSEDQAGAYEQYF. The CDR3 DNA sequence: TGTGCCAGCAGTGAGGACCAAGCAGGTGCATACGAGCAGTACTTC.

This clone came up once. This chain joins TRBV7-9 and TRBJ2-1; D not certain. Deletions cut 1 base from V and 7 bases from J, with 23 bases between. There are 18 residues in the CDR3. CDR1 is SEHNR, CDR2 FQNEAQ, per germline (reference sequence). CDR3 sequence reads: CASSLDGSGYHGRNEQFF. CDR3 coding DNA: TGTGCCAGCAGCTTAGATGGGTCCGGCTATCATGGCCGGAATGAGCAGTTCTTC.

V usage is TRBV5-1 and J usage is TRBJ1-2, with 8 bases that match TRBD1. V was pared by 3 bases and J by 8 bases, with 12 bases of the junction left unmatched. The CDR3 loop spans 15 amino acids. Germline CDR1 reads SGHRS; CDR2 reads YFSETQ. The CDR3 DNA reads TGCGCCAGCAGCTCGGGGGGCGGACAGGGCCGGGGCTACACCTTC. Its translation is CASSSGGGQGRGYTF.

Regarding this clone: At one boundary the junction diverges from the germline segment, which might be a read error. This sample also contains other DNA sequences that code for the same CDR3. This chain links TRBV7-7 with TRBJ1-1; no firm D call. The length of the CDR3 is 13 residues. Looked up from germline, CDR1 is SSHAT and CDR2 is FNYEAQ (reference sequence). CDR3 in amino acids: CASSLTENTEAFF. The CDR3 DNA sequence: TGTGCTAGCAGCTTAACCGAAAACACTGAAGCTTTCTTT.

The chain couples TRBV29-1 to TRBJ2-3; D not resolved. The CDR3 sequence is 12 residues long. Trimming took 6 bases from V and 5 from J, leaving 12 bases between them. Germline values: CDR1 SQVTM, CDR2 ANQGSEA. The CDR3 loop reads CSVSPPGDTQYF. CDR3 coding DNA: TGCAGCGTCTCTCCGCCGGGAGATACGCAGTATTTT.

V is TRBV9 and J is TRBJ1-3, with 8 positions matching TRBD1. Germline CDR1 and CDR2: SGDLS and YYNGEE. The ends lost 3 bases at V and 4 bases at J; junction bases unmatched: 6. The CDR3 totals 15 residues. CDR3 residues: CASSDYRGGGNTIYF. The CDR3 DNA is TGTGCCAGCAGCGACTACAGGGGGGGCGGAAACACCATATATTTT.

The table lists this clone with a few counts. The gene calls are TRBV7-9 and TRBJ1-1, with D unclear. CDR3 size: 12 residues. V gave up 3 bases and J gave up 5 bases, with 7 bases separating them. Germline lookup yields CDR1 SEHNR and CDR2 FQNEAQ (reference sequence). CDR3 sequence: CASSFPGTEAFF. CDR3 coding DNA: TGTGCCAGCAGCTTTCCGGGGACTGAAGCTTTCTTT.

This chain joins TRBV7-8 and TRBJ1-1; no reliable D call. The germline V gene encodes CDR1 SGHVS and CDR2 FQNEAQ. V was pared by 2 bases and J by 1 base, with 11 bases between. The CDR3 covers 15 residues. CDR3 nucleotides: TGTGCCAGCAGCTTACAGACTCCCACGAACACTGAAGCTTTCTTT. It yields the protein CASSLQTPTNTEAFF.

Only a few counts were recorded for this clone. The genes are TRBV2 and TRBJ2-7; D gene ambiguous. Trimming took 4 bases from V and 0 from J, leaving 4 bases between them. The CDR3 has 12 residues. Looked up from germline, CDR1 is SNHLY and CDR2 is FYNNEI. CDR3: CASSGSSYEQYF. CDR3 nucleotides: TGTGCCAGCAGTGGGAGCTCCTACGAGCAGTACTTC.

The CDR3 sequence: CASSPRGRAGNQPQHF. In DNA form, the CDR3 reads TGTGCCAGTAGTCCTCGGGGCAGGGCGGGCAATCAGCCCCAGCATTTT. This rearrangement joins TRBV19 to TRBJ1-5; D perhaps matches TRBD1 (5 bases). V was trimmed by 5 bases and J by 2 bases, leaving 16 bases between them. This CDR3 contains 16 residues. Germline CDR1 LNHDA, CDR2 SQIVND (reference sequence). Supplemented by reference TRBV19 and TRBJ1-5, the full variable domain reads DGGITQSPKYLFRKEGQNVTLSCEQNLNHDAMYWYRQDPGQGLRLIYYSQIVNDFQKGDIAEGYSVSREKKESFPLTVTSAQKNPTAFYLCASSPRGRAGNQPQHFGDGTRLSIL.

The rearrangement links TRBV7-9 to TRBJ2-5; TRBD1 is a possible D gene (6 bases). Germline values: CDR1 SEHNR, CDR2 FQNEAQ (reference sequence). The CDR3 covers 12 residues. V lost 10 bases to trimming and J lost 1 base, with 10 bases between them. CDR3 protein: CATRQVQETQYF. As DNA, the CDR3 is TGTGCCACTCGACAGGTCCAAGAGACCCAGTACTTC.

This clone has just a few counts. V is TRBV14 and J is TRBJ2-5, with D maybe TRBD2 (5 bases). Germline lookup yields CDR1 SGHDN and CDR2 FVKESK. Trimming shortened V by 0 bases and J by 2 bases, and 10 bases separated the two germline ends. The CDR3 is 15 residues long. CDR3: CASSQDYGVQETQYF. DNA of the CDR3: TGTGCCAGCAGCCAAGATTACGGGGTTCAAGAGACCCAGTACTTC. Supplemented by reference TRBV14 and TRBJ2-5, the full variable domain reads EAGVTQFPSHSVIEKGQTVTLRCDPISGHDNLYWYRRVMGKEIKFLLHFVKESKQDESGMPNNRFLAERTGGTYSTLKVQPAELEDSGVYFCASSQDYGVQETQYFGPGTRLLVL.